The clone carrying this T cell receptor (beta chain) occurred a few times. Its specificity is unknown. CDR3 regions were amplified by Arm-PCR using iRepertoire HTBI primers to build TCR beta libraries. TCRdb reprocessed the multiplex PCR reads via MiXCR and lists one record per CDR3 protein. The table has about 430,000 distinct CDR3 sequences, about 21% seen once; the top ten hold approximately 14%. This specimen belongs to a study of regulatory T cells in long-lasting Graves disease. Study-wide points: Compared with new cases, persistent Graves' patients showed reduced TCR diversity. Persistent disease was associated with favored TRBV28 usage and with favored use of TRBJ1-2 and TRBJ2-5.

The CDR3 sequence is 13 residues long. The germline V and J ends were trimmed by 2 bases and 0 bases, with 8 bases remaining between them. CDR1 is DFQATT, CDR2 SNEGSKA, per germline (reference sequence). The time point is: persistent/refractory GD, antithyroid drugs over 5 years with positive TRAb. PBMC RNA was the source of the TCR library. The chain is built from TRBV20-1 and TRBJ2-7, with D possibly matching TRBD2 (5 bases). The sample in question was peripheral blood mononuclear cells (PBMCs), obtained when the disease was refractory, from a patient treated with antithyroid drugs. The TCR sequence derives from a female donor with Graves disease. CDR3 protein: CSARTGISYEQYF. The CDR3 region has the DNA TGCAGTGCTAGAACGGGGATCTCCTACGAGCAGTACTTC.